A single sample is the source of the 29 T cell receptor beta chains below, sequenced in a study of OX40 agonist ivuxolimab in advanced cancers. The assay was immunoSEQ multiplex PCR, and TCRdb's table has in-frame clones only and misses some. The sample yields around 60,000 clones, roughly 89% seen once. Sequences were derived from CD4+ or CD8+ T cells sorted from blood, sampled in a trial of the OX40 agonist ivuxolimab. The receptors here all came from an adult with an advanced solid tumor such as melanoma, head and neck, liver or kidney cancer.

This chain uses TRBV6-6 with TRBJ1-5; the D is unclear. The V gene lost 8 bases and the J gene lost 2 bases, with 10 bases spanning the gap. From germline, CDR1 is MNHNY and CDR2 SVGAGI (reference sequence). The CDR3 contains 13 residues. The CDR3 reads CASRQVGNQPQHF. The CDR3 DNA reads as TGTGCCAGCCGCCAGGTCGGCAATCAGCCCCAGCATTTT.

This chain joins TRBV6-5 and TRBJ1-5; D not certain. This CDR3 is built from 15 residues. The germline CDR1 and CDR2 sequences are MNHEY and SVGAGI. Trimming took off 0 bases at V and 0 bases at J, with 6 bases between the two ends. This CDR3 is CASSYSSDSNQPQHF. CDR3 DNA: TGTGCCAGCAGTTACTCGTCGGATAGCAATCAGCCCCAGCATTTT.

The chain employs TRBV7-9 and TRBJ2-5; D call uncertain. Gene TRBJ2-7 matches the end of the DNA better, so the J call may be wrong. The CDR3 has 14 residues. Germline CDR1 SEHNR, CDR2 FQNEAQ (reference sequence). Here the CDR3 DNA reads TGTGCCAGCAGCGCTGGTGGCCTGTCGGCCGAGCAGTACTTC. Translated, it gives CASSAGGLSAEQYF.

This chain joins TRBV29-1 and TRBJ1-1; 7 bases map to TRBD1. The CDR3 spans 17 residues. J was trimmed by 0 bases and V by 4 bases; bases with no gene match: 14. Germline CDR1 and CDR2: SQVTM and ANQGSEA. CDR3 DNA: TGCAGCGTTGGAAGGTTCCAGGGGGTGGGGGTGAACACTGAAGCTTTCTTT. Translated: CSVGRFQGVGVNTEAFF.

Regarding this clone: Mismatch with germline at one junction end may stem from a read error. The chain employs TRBV30 and TRBJ2-7, with D tentatively TRBD1 (5 bases). Germline V CDR1 and CDR2: GTSNPN, SVGIG (reference sequence). The CDR3 is 12 amino acids. The DNA for the CDR3 is TGTGCCTGGAGTGTAGATTCGGCAGGGCGTCACTTC. Translating gives CAWSVDSAGRHF.

CDR3 sequence (DNA): TGTGCCAGCAGCCTACGACAGGGACGGGCTCAGCCCCAGCATTTT. Translation gives CASSLRQGRAQPQHF. This chain links TRBV5-4 with TRBJ1-5; 7 bases are shared with TRBD1. Germline loops: CDR1 SGHNT, CDR2 YYREEE (reference sequence). The V and J ends lost 4 bases and 6 bases, in that order; junction bases with no gene match: 10. The CDR3 has 15 amino acids.

The V gene is TRBV27, the J gene TRBJ1-2; D remains unclear. V was trimmed by 2 bases and J by 2 bases, leaving 6 bases between them. Germline assignment: CDR1 MNHEY and CDR2 SMNVEV (reference sequence). The CDR3 contains 13 residues. The chain's CDR3 is CASSLGQNYGYTF. The CDR3 region has the DNA TGTGCCAGCAGTTTAGGCCAGAACTATGGCTACACCTTC.

V is TRBV5-1 and J is TRBJ1-6; 9 bases are a match to TRBD1. Germline trimming cut 7 bases from V and 6 bases from J; bases unmatched to any gene: 5. Germline V CDR1 and CDR2: SGHRS, YFSETQ. The CDR3 sequence is 14 residues long. The CDR3 nucleotides are TGCGCCAGCGCCCGGGACAGGGCTAATTCACCCCTCCACTTT. Amino acid sequence: CASARDRANSPLHF.

The chain has TRBV6-6 and TRBJ2-3; a weak D match, TRBD1 (6 bases). Germline-derived CDR1 and CDR2 are MNHNY and SVGAGI (reference sequence). The CDR3 length is 14 residues. Trimming took 4 bases from V and 3 from J, leaving 11 bases between them. For the CDR3, the DNA is TGTGCCAGCAGTTGGACAGCTGGAACAGATACGCAGTATTTT. This sequence encodes CASSWTAGTDTQYF.

The V and J genes are TRBV5-4 and TRBJ2-1; 9 positions agree with TRBD1. Germline CDR1 reads SGHNT; CDR2 reads YYREEE (reference sequence). The CDR3 loop spans 14 amino acids. V was pared by 3 bases and J by 7 bases, with 5 bases of the junction left unmatched. Here the CDR3 reads CASSWGQGGNEQFF. The CDR3 DNA reads as TGTGCCAGCAGCTGGGGACAGGGTGGAAATGAGCAGTTCTTC.

The J gene is TRBJ2-2, the V gene TRBV4-1; D gene unclear. With 4 bases removed from V and 4 bases from J, the gap between germline ends came to 13 bases. CDR3 size: 15 residues. Per the germline V gene, CDR1 is MGHRA and CDR2 is YSYEKL. CDR3 in amino acids: CASSPLGRGTGELFF. The CDR3 DNA reads TGCGCCAGCAGCCCGCTTGGTCGAGGCACCGGGGAGCTGTTTTTT.

The chain employs TRBV6-1 and TRBJ1-1; possible D gene TRBD1, 5 bases. Germline V gives CDR1 MNHNS, CDR2 SASEGT. The CDR3 loop spans 12 amino acids. The germline V and J ends were trimmed by 10 bases and 3 bases, with 12 bases remaining between them. CDR3 sequence reads: CATQEGYTEAFF. CDR3 sequence (DNA): TGTGCCACCCAAGAGGGGTACACTGAAGCTTTCTTT.

The rearrangement uses TRBV30 and TRBJ2-7; 7 nucleotides agree with TRBD2. CDR1 and CDR2 (germline): GTSNPN, SVGIG (reference sequence). The length of the CDR3 is 16 residues. J lost 3 bases, V lost 1 base, and 12 bases had no gene match. In DNA, the CDR3 is TGTGCCTGGAGTGCACCACACGGGGGGACGGGCTACGAGCAGTACTTC. Encoded protein: CAWSAPHGGTGYEQYF.

V is TRBV7-2 and J is TRBJ1-2; D perhaps matches TRBD1 (5 bases). V lost 3 bases and J lost 5, with 13 bases in between. The CDR3 sequence is 14 residues long. Germline CDR1 reads SGHTA; CDR2 reads FQGNSA. In nucleotides, the CDR3 is TGTGCCAGCAGCTTGGGAGGGGCTGGATATGGCTACACCTTC. This sequence encodes CASSLGGAGYGYTF.

The chain carries TRBV5-1 and TRBJ1-1, with D uncertain. V lost 0 bases, J lost 1 base, and 13 bases lay in between. The CDR3 spans 16 residues. CDR1 is SGHRS, CDR2 YFSETQ, per germline. The CDR3 DNA sequence: TGCGCCAGCAGCTTGGAGGCAGCCAACCCGAACACTGAAGCTTTCTTT. Its translation: CASSLEAANPNTEAFF. Full variable domain (remainder filled in from reference TRBV5-1 and TRBJ1-1): KAGVTQTPRYLIKTRGQQVTLSCSPISGHRSVSWYQQTPGQGLQFLFEYFSETQRNKGNFPGRFSGRQFSNSRSEMNVSTLELGDSALYLCASSLEAANPNTEAFFGQGTRLTVV.

The V and J genes are TRBV6-6 and TRBJ1-1; D is unclear. This CDR3 has 13 residues. The V gene lost 0 bases and the J gene lost 3 bases, with 5 bases spanning the gap. Germline V gene sequence: CDR1 MNHNY, CDR2 SVGAGI (reference sequence). CDR3 sequence: CASSYSSYTEAFF. The CDR3 region has the DNA TGTGCCAGCAGTTACTCCTCTTACACTGAAGCTTTCTTT.

This clone was seen once. The chain couples TRBV6-5 to TRBJ2-2; D perhaps matches TRBD2 (6 bases). The germline V gene encodes CDR1 MNHEY and CDR2 SVGAGI. The CDR3 contains 15 residues. V was clipped by 2 bases and J by 1 base, with 8 bases between them. This CDR3 is CASSYTSRNTGELFF. DNA of the CDR3: TGTGCCAGCAGTTACACTAGCAGGAACACCGGGGAGCTGTTTTTT.

The V and J genes are TRBV9 and TRBJ1-2; 8 nucleotides agree with TRBD1. The CDR3 runs 15 residues. CDR1 SGDLS and CDR2 YYNGEE come from the germline V gene. V was pared by 7 bases and J by 6 bases, with 14 bases of the junction left unmatched. CDR3 nucleotide sequence: TGTGCCAGCGCAGCAGACTTCAGGGGGCAAAATGGCTACACCTTC. Translating gives CASAADFRGQNGYTF.

The chain is built from TRBV7-2 and TRBJ1-3; no reliable D call. The V end lost 1 base, the J end lost 1 base, and 8 bases lay between the germline ends. The CDR3 has 15 residues. CDR1 and CDR2 from the germline V gene are SGHTA and FQGNSA. In DNA, the CDR3 is TGTGCCAGCAGCTTAGTTCTCGGGTCTGGAAACACCATATATTTT. This gives the protein CASSLVLGSGNTIYF.

This clone was seen a single time. V gene TRBV5-1 combines with J gene TRBJ1-4; 7 bases agree with TRBD1. V trimming: 7 bases; J trimming: 7 bases; junction bases outside the gene matches: 10. Germline CDR1 reads SGHRS; CDR2 reads YFSETQ. The CDR3 has 14 residues. For the CDR3, the DNA is TGCGCCAGCCCCGGGACAGCCGGGAGTGAAAAACTGTTTTTT. Translating it yields CASPGTAGSEKLFF.

The chain combines TRBV23-1 with TRBJ2-2, with D perhaps matching TRBD1 (7 bases). TRBV23-1 is an ORF, and what it does is uncertain. V was shortened by 11 bases and J by 4 bases, with 23 bases between the two germline ends. This CDR3 spans 16 amino acids. The CDR3 DNA is TGCGCCTTTCTCCCAGGGGGGCAGGGTGGCACCGGGGAGCTGTTTTTT. Translated: CAFLPGGQGGTGELFF.

This clone has just a few counts. The V call is TRBV25-1, the J call TRBJ1-4, with TRBD1 as a possible D gene (6 bases). Germline V gives CDR1 MGHDK, CDR2 SYGVNS. Trimming cost V 4 bases and J 5 bases, with 11 bases left between them. The length of the CDR3 is 14 residues. As DNA, the CDR3 is TGTGCCAGCAGTGGGACAGTTTCCAATGAAAAACTGTTTTTT. The encoded protein is CASSGTVSNEKLFF.

V gene TRBV7-8 combines with J gene TRBJ1-4; D call uncertain. Germline V gene sequence: CDR1 SGHVS, CDR2 FQNEAQ. This CDR3 contains 11 residues. V lost 5 bases to trimming and J lost 3 bases, with 1 base between them. The chain's CDR3 is CASSPNEKLFF. In nucleotides, the CDR3 is TGTGCCAGCAGCCCTAATGAAAAACTGTTTTTT.

V usage is TRBV5-1 and J usage is TRBJ2-2; perhaps TRBD2 as D (6 bases). CDR1 SGHRS and CDR2 YFSETQ come from the germline V gene. V lost 0 bases to trimming and J lost 4 bases, with 7 bases between them. This CDR3 has 14 amino acids. The CDR3 spells CASSLDSGTGELFF. As DNA, the CDR3 is TGCGCCAGCAGCTTGGATAGCGGCACCGGGGAGCTGTTTTTT.

This clone was counted a few times. The chain has TRBV6-6 and TRBJ1-5, with D maybe TRBD1 (6 bases). Germline V gene data show CDR1 as MNHNY and CDR2 as SVGAGI (reference sequence). Trimming removed 6 bases at V and 5 bases at J, with 14 bases between. CDR3 length equals 14 residues. DNA of the CDR3: TGTGCCAGCAGACCGACAGGAAAGGATCAGCCCCAGCATTTT. This gives the protein CASRPTGKDQPQHF.

This sequence joins TRBV6-5 and TRBJ2-5, with TRBD1 identical over 7 bases. J lost 5 bases, V lost 4 bases, and 13 bases had no gene match. The length of the CDR3 is 16 residues. CDR1 is MNHEY, CDR2 SVGAGI, per germline. This CDR3 is CASSSDRVPQGETQYF. Written as DNA, the CDR3 is TGTGCCAGCAGTTCCGACAGGGTTCCCCAGGGGGAGACCCAGTACTTC.

This clone was seen more than once but under ten times. The chain recombines TRBV5-1 with TRBJ1-1; D gene ambiguous. The CDR3 runs to 16 residues. V was pared by 0 bases and J by 0 bases, with 12 bases between. The V gene's germline CDR1 is SGHRS and CDR2 YFSETQ. CDR3 in DNA: TGCGCCAGCAGCTTGGATGGTTTTCAGATGAACACTGAAGCTTTCTTT. This codes for CASSLDGFQMNTEAFF.

The chain employs TRBV5-1 and TRBJ2-2, with D unresolved. V was cut by 0 bases and J by 4 bases, with 7 bases left in between. The CDR3 is made up of 14 amino acids. Germline assignment: CDR1 SGHRS and CDR2 YFSETQ. CDR3 coding DNA: TGCGCCAGCAGCTTGGCACAAAGCACCGGGGAGCTGTTTTTT. It translates to CASSLAQSTGELFF.

V and J are TRBV29-1 and TRBJ2-2; no reliable D call. Germline V CDR1 and CDR2: SQVTM, ANQGSEA. The CDR3 is 13 amino acids. V dropped 6 bases and J dropped 4 bases, with 12 bases sitting between them. DNA for the CDR3: TGCAGCGTGGCAGCGTATAGCACCGGGGAGCTGTTTTTT. Amino acids: CSVAAYSTGELFF.